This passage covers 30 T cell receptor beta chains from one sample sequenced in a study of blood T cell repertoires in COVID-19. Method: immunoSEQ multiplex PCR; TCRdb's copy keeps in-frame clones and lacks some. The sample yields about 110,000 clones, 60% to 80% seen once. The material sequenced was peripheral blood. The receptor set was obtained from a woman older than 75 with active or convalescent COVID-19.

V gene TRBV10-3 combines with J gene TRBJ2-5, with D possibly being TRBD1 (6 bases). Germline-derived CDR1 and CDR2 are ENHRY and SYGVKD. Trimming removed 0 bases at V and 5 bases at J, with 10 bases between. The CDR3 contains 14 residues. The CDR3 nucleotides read TGTGCCATCAGTGAGTCTTGGGGGCGGGAGACCCAGTACTTC. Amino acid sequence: CAISESWGRETQYF.

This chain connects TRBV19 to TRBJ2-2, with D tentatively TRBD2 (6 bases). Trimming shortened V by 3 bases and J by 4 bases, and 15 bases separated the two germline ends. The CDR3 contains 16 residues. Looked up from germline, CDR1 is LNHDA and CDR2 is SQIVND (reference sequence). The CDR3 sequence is CASSIRSGQVTGELFF. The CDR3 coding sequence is TGTGCCAGTAGTATTAGGAGCGGGCAGGTCACCGGGGAGCTGTTTTTT.

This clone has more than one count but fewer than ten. The CDR3 here is CASSPFGLAGATDTQYF. In DNA, the CDR3 is TGTGCCAGCAGTCCCTTTGGACTAGCGGGGGCCACAGATACGCAGTATTTT. The chain uses TRBV2 and TRBJ2-3; 13 bases are a match to TRBD2. Germline assignment: CDR1 SNHLY and CDR2 FYNNEI. The CDR3 is 17 residues long. The ends lost 5 bases at V and 2 bases at J; junction bases unmatched: 7. The whole variable domain, remainder taken from reference TRBV2 and TRBJ2-3, is EPEVTQTPSHQVTQMGQEVILRCVPISNHLYFYWYRQILGQKVEFLVSFYNNEISEKSEIFDDQFSVERPDGSNFTLKIRSTKLEDSAMYFCASSPFGLAGATDTQYFGPGTRLTVL.

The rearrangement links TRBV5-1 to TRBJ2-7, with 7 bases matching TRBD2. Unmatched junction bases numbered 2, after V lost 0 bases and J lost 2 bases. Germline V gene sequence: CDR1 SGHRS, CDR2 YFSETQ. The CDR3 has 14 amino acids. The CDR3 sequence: CASSLGTRTYEQYF. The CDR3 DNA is TGCGCCAGCAGCTTGGGGACTAGAACCTACGAGCAGTACTTC.

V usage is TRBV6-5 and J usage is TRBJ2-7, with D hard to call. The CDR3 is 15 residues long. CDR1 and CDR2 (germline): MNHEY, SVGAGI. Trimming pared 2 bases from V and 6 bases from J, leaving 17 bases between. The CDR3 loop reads CASSYNGFFSLEQYF. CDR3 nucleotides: TGTGCCAGCAGTTACAACGGTTTCTTTTCTCTCGAGCAGTACTTC.

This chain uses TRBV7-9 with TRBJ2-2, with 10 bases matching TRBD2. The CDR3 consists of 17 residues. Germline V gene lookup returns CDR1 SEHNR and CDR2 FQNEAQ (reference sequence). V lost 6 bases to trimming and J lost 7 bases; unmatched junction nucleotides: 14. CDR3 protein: CASRDASGSIGIGELFF. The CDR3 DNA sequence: TGTGCCAGCAGGGACGCTAGCGGGAGTATCGGAATCGGGGAGCTGTTTTTT.

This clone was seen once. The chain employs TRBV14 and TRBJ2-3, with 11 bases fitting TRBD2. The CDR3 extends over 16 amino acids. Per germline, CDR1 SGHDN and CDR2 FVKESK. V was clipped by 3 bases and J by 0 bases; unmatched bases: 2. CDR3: CASSHRTSGSTDTQYF. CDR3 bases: TGTGCCAGCAGCCATCGGACTAGCGGGAGCACAGATACGCAGTATTTT.

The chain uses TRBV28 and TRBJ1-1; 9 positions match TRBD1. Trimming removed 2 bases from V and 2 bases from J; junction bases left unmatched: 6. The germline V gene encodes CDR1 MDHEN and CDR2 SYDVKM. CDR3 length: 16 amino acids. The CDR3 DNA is TGTGCCAGCAGTTTAGGGTGGACAGGGGCCAACACTGAAGCTTTCTTT. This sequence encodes CASSLGWTGANTEAFF.

CDR3 amino acids: CATSRAPGVHTEAFF. CDR3 coding DNA: TGTGCCACCAGCAGAGCCCCAGGGGTGCACACTGAAGCTTTCTTT. V is TRBV15 and J is TRBJ1-1; a possible D gene is TRBD1 (6 bases). V was cut by 1 base and J by 3 bases, with 12 bases left in between. CDR1 LNHNV and CDR2 YYDKDF come from the germline V gene (reference sequence). CDR3 size: 15 residues.

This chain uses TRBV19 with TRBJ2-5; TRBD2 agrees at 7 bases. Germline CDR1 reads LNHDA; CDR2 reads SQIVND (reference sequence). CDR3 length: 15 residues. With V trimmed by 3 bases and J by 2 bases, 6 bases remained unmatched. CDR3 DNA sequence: TGTGCCAGTAGTATCGGGATGGGACTACAAGAGACCCAGTACTTC. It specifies CASSIGMGLQETQYF.

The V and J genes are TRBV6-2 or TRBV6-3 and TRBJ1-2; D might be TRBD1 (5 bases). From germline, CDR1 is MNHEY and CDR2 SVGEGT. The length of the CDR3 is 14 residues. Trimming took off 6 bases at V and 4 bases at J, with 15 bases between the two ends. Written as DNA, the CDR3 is TGTGCCAGCAGCCGACCCGTGGGGGGCTATGGCTACACCTTC. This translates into CASSRPVGGYGYTF.

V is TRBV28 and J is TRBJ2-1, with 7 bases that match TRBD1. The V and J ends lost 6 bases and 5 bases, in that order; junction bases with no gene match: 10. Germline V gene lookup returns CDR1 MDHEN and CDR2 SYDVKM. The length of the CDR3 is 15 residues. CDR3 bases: TGTGCCAGCAGCTTCAGACAGGGCAACCACAATGAGCAGTTCTTC. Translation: CASSFRQGNHNEQFF.

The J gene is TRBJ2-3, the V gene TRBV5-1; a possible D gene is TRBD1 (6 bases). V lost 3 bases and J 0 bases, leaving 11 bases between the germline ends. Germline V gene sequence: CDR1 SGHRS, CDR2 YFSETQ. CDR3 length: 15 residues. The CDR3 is CASSSEGVSTDTQYF. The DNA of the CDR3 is TGCGCCAGCAGCTCAGAGGGGGTTAGCACAGATACGCAGTATTTT.

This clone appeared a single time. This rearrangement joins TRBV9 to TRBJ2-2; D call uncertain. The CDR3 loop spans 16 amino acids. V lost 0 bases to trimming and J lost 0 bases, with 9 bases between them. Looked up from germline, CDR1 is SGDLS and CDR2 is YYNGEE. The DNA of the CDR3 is TGTGCCAGCAGCGTAGGGAGTTGGACGAACACCGGGGAGCTGTTTTTT. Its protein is CASSVGSWTNTGELFF.

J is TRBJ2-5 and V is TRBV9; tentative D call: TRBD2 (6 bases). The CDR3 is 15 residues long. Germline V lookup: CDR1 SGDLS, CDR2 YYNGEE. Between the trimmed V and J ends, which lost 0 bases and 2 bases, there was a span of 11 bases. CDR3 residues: CASSVGRDLQETQYF. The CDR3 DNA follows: TGTGCCAGCAGCGTAGGACGGGACTTACAAGAGACCCAGTACTTC.

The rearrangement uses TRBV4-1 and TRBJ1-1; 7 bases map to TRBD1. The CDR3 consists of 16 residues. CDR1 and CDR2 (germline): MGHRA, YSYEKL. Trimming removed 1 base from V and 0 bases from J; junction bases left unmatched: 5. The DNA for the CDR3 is TGCGCCAGCAGCCAAGTCCCGGGACAGATGAACACTGAAGCTTTCTTT. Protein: CASSQVPGQMNTEAFF.

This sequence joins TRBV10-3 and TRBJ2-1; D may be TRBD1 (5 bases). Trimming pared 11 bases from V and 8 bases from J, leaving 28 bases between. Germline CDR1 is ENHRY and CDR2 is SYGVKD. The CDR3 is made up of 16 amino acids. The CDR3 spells CASTASPQRVSDEQFF. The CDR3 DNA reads TGTGCCTCGACAGCCTCTCCCCAGCGTGTAAGCGATGAGCAGTTCTTC.

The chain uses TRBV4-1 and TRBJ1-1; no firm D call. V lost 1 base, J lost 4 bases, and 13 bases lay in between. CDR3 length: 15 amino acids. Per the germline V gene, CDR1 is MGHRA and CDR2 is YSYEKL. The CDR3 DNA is TGCGCCAGCAGCCAAGGCTGGGGAGAGACCACTGAAGCTTTCTTT. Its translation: CASSQGWGETTEAFF.

The CDR3 bases are TGTGCCAGCAGTGAATACGGACAACTCGCCCTTCAAGCTTTCTTT. Translation: CASSEYGQLALQAFF. This chain joins TRBV2 and TRBJ1-1; D perhaps matches TRBD1 (5 bases). Deletions cut 2 bases from V and 9 bases from J, with 19 bases between. Germline loops: CDR1 SNHLY, CDR2 FYNNEI. CDR3 length: 15 residues.

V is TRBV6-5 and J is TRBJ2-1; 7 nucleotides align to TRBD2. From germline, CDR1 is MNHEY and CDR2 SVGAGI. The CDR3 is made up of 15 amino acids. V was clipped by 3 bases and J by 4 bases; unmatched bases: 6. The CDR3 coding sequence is TGTGCCAGCAGTTATATGCCTAGCGGATACAATGAGCAGTTCTTC. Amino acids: CASSYMPSGYNEQFF.

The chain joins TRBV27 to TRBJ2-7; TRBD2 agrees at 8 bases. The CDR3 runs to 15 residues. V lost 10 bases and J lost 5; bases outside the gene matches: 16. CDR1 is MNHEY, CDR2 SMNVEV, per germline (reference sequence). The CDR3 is CATKTGRGRMDEQYF. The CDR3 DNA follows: TGTGCCACCAAAACTGGGCGCGGGAGGATGGACGAGCAGTACTTC.

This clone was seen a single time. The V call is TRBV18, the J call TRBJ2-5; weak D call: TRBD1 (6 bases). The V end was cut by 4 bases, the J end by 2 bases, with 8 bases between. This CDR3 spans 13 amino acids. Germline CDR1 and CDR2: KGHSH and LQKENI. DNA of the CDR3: TGTGCCAGCTCACGGGACAAGCAAGAGACCCAGTACTTC. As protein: CASSRDKQETQYF. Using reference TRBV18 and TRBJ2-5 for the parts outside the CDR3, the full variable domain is NAGVMQNPRHLVRRRGQEARLRCSPMKGHSHVYWYRQLPEEGLKFMVYLQKENIIDESGMPKERFSAEFPKEGPSILRIQQVVRGDSAAYFCASSRDKQETQYFGPGTRLLVL.

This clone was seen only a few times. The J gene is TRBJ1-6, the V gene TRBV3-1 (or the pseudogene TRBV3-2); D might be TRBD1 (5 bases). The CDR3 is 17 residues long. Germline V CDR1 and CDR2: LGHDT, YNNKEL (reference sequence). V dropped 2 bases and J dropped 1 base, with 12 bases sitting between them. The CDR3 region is CASSQQGTWSYNSPLHF. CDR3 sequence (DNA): TGTGCCAGCAGCCAACAGGGTACTTGGTCCTATAATTCACCCCTCCACTTT.

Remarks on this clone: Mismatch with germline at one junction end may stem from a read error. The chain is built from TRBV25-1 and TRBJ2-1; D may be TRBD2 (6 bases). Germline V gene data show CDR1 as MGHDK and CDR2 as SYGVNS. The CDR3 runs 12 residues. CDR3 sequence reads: CASSESGRAGIF. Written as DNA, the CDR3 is TGTGCCAGCAGTGAATCAGGCAGGGCGGGGATCTTC.

In nucleotides, the CDR3 is TGTGCCAGCAGTTCACTAGCGGGAGGAGTGCCCTACGAGCAGTACTTC. Its translation: CASSSLAGGVPYEQYF. The chain couples TRBV28 to TRBJ2-7; TRBD2 aligns across 12 bases. Trimming removed 4 bases from V and 2 bases from J; junction bases left unmatched: 6. Germline V gene lookup returns CDR1 MDHEN and CDR2 SYDVKM. This CDR3 is built from 16 residues.

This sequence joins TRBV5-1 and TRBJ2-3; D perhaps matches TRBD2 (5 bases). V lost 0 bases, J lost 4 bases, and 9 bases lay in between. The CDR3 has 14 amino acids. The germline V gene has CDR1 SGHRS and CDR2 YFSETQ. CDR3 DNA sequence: TGCGCCAGCAGCTTGGATGAGGGCGCAGATACGCAGTATTTT. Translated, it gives CASSLDEGADTQYF.

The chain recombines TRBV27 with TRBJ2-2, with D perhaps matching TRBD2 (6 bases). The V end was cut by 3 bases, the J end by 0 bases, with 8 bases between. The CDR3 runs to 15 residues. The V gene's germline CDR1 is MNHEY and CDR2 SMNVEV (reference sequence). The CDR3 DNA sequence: TGTGCCAGCAGTTTCGGCGGGACGAACACCGGGGAGCTGTTTTTT. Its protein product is CASSFGGTNTGELFF.

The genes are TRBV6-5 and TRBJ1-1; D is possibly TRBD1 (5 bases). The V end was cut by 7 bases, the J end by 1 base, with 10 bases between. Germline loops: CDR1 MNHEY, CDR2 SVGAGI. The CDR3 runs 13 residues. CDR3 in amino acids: CASTPDRNTEAFF. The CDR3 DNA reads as TGTGCCAGCACCCCAGACAGGAACACTGAAGCTTTCTTT.

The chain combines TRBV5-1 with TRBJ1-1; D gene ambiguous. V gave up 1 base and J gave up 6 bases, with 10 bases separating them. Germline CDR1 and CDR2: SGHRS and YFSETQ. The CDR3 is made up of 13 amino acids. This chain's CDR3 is CASSLSVEAEAFF. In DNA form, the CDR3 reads TGCGCCAGCAGCTTGAGTGTGGAGGCTGAAGCTTTCTTT.

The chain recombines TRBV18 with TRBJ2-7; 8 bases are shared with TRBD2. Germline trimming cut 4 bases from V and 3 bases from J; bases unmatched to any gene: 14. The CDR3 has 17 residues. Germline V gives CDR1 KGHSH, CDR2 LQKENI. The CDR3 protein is CASSHTRREGGNYEQYF. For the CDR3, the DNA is TGTGCCAGCTCACACACACGACGGGAGGGGGGGAACTACGAGCAGTACTTC.